A single T cell receptor beta chain is shown here with its context. Original processing methods: Quantification of nucleated cells was approximated via reference gene primer amplification. Assay used: immunoSEQ multiplex PCR; TCRdb lists only in-frame clones, some missing. The DNA gave D and trimming, while V, J and clone size come from that table. The table shows around 200,000 clones, with about 83% occurring only once. This CDR3 has 16 amino acids. Per the germline V gene, CDR1 is SGHTA and CDR2 is FQGTGA. J lost 4 bases, V lost 4 bases, and 10 bases had no gene match. This sample was taken from a study of blood T cell repertoires in COVID-19. Study as a whole: Samples of COVID-19 (acute and convalescent) were obtained from the United States, Italy and Spain.

Cohorts were based on clinical histories the participants reported. The sample consisted of PBMCs or T cells enriched from blood (not recorded which). The receptor comes from a man aged 35-49 years with acute COVID-19. The V and J genes are TRBV7-3 and TRBJ2-3; 8 bases are a match to TRBD2. The CDR3 here is CASSSRPGLGSDTQYF. CDR3 in DNA: TGTGCCAGCAGCTCCAGACCGGGACTAGGATCAGATACGCAGTATTTT.